The 19 T cell receptor beta chains reported below all come from one sample, sequenced in a study of OX40 agonist ivuxolimab in advanced cancers. Repertoires were generated with immunoSEQ multiplex PCR, while TCRdb's copy carries only in-frame clones and drops some. This sample has 65,000 to 80,000 clones, with 90% to 95% found just once. Here the sequenced sample was CD4+ or CD8+ T cells sorted from blood, taken in a trial of the OX40 agonist ivuxolimab. These receptors were taken from an adult with an advanced solid tumor such as melanoma, head and neck, liver or kidney cancer.

The rearrangement links TRBV7-2 to TRBJ2-7, with D unresolved. This CDR3 comprises 13 residues. The V and J ends lost 3 bases and 2 bases respectively, with 8 bases between them. Germline loops: CDR1 SGHTA, CDR2 FQGNSA. The CDR3 loop reads CASSFHRPYEQYF. Here the CDR3 DNA reads TGTGCCAGCAGCTTCCACAGACCCTACGAGCAGTACTTC.

This clone was detected only a few times. The chain combines TRBV5-1 with TRBJ2-3; D remains ambiguous. V lost 4 bases and J 2 bases, leaving 8 bases between the germline ends. CDR1 is SGHRS and CDR2 is YFSETQ in the germline V gene. This CDR3 region has 13 residues. For the CDR3, the DNA is TGCGCCAGCAGCCTTGAAATCACAGATACGCAGTATTTT. Encoded protein: CASSLEITDTQYF.

This chain uses TRBV5-6 with TRBJ1-1, with a weak D call TRBD1 (5 bases). CDR1 and CDR2 from the germline V gene are SGHDT and YYEEEE. The ends were cut back, 3 bases at V and 6 bases at J, with 12 bases in the middle. The CDR3 totals 13 residues. The CDR3 reads CASSSFVGPEAFF. Here the CDR3 DNA reads TGTGCCAGCAGCTCGTTCGTGGGGCCTGAAGCTTTCTTT.

This clone appeared once. The chain combines TRBV4-1 with TRBJ2-5; the match to TRBD2 covers 9 bases. The ends lost 5 bases at V and 2 bases at J; junction bases unmatched: 6. This CDR3 contains 15 residues. The V gene's germline CDR1 is MGHRA and CDR2 YSYEKL. CDR3: CASSGRLAEQETQYF. The CDR3 DNA is TGCGCCAGCAGCGGCCGACTAGCGGAGCAAGAGACCCAGTACTTC.

The chain joins TRBV6-4 to TRBJ2-1; D gene unclear. The germline V gene has CDR1 MRHNA and CDR2 SNTAGT. The CDR3 covers 13 residues. Trimming left V 0 bases short and J 8 bases short, with 8 bases between. The CDR3 region has the DNA TGTGCCAGCAGTGACTCGTTGGCGGATGAGCAGTTCTTC. It specifies CASSDSLADEQFF.

The rearrangement links TRBV2 to TRBJ2-5; D uncertain. Matching the DNA end better, TRBJ2-7 makes the J call doubtful. Germline values: CDR1 SNHLY, CDR2 FYNNEI. This CDR3 is built from 13 residues. CDR3 sequence (DNA): TGTGCCAGCAGTGCTAGGCCCGCCTACGAGCAGTACTTC. This gives the protein CASSARPAYEQYF.

J is TRBJ2-7 and V is TRBV28; a weak D match, TRBD1 (5 bases). Germline V gene data show CDR1 as MDHEN and CDR2 as SYDVKM. Trimming removed 7 bases at V and 0 bases at J, with 10 bases between. The CDR3 is 13 amino acids. The CDR3: CASTPDSSYEQYF. CDR3 sequence (DNA): TGTGCCAGCACCCCCGACAGCTCCTACGAGCAGTACTTC.

This clone was seen just once. The chain uses TRBV27 and TRBJ2-3; 7 bases match TRBD2. The CDR3 sequence is 16 residues long. CDR1 and CDR2 (germline): MNHEY, SMNVEV (reference sequence). J was trimmed by 2 bases and V by 7 bases; bases with no gene match: 12. The CDR3 nucleotides read TGTGCCAGCAAGTCATTAGCGGGCGCTGACACAGATACGCAGTATTTT. Amino acids: CASKSLAGADTDTQYF.

This clone showed up just a few times. CDR3: CASSMTSGNYEQYF. The CDR3 DNA reads TGTGCCAGTAGTATGACTAGCGGAAATTACGAGCAGTACTTC. The chain employs TRBV19 and TRBJ2-7, with 9 bases fitting TRBD2. From germline, CDR1 is LNHDA and CDR2 SQIVND (reference sequence). Trimming took 3 bases from V and 4 from J; bases not matched to a gene: 4. The CDR3 runs to 14 residues.

J is TRBJ2-7 and V is TRBV28; 8 positions match TRBD2. J lost 0 bases, V lost 5 bases, and 9 bases had no gene match. Germline CDR1 reads MDHEN; CDR2 reads SYDVKM. The CDR3 totals 16 residues. CDR3 nucleotide sequence: TGTGCCAGCAGTCCCGAAGCGGGAGAGCGCTCCTACGAGCAGTACTTC. This sequence encodes CASSPEAGERSYEQYF. Full variable domain (outside the CDR3, taken from reference TRBV28 and TRBJ2-7): DVKVTQSSRYLVKRTGEKVFLECVQDMDHENMFWYRQDPGLGLRLIYFSYDVKMKEKGDIPEGYSVSREKKERFSLILESASTNQTSMYLCASSPEAGERSYEQYFGPGTRLTVT.

This chain joins TRBV28 and TRBJ1-1, with D possibly matching TRBD1 (6 bases). The CDR3 spans 13 residues. Germline V lookup: CDR1 MDHEN, CDR2 SYDVKM. The germline V and J ends were trimmed by 3 bases and 10 bases, with 15 bases remaining between them. The CDR3 loop reads CASSLGQGSGAFF. The DNA of the CDR3 is TGTGCCAGCAGTTTGGGGCAGGGGTCCGGAGCTTTCTTT.

This clone was detected only once. The rearrangement links TRBV11-2 to TRBJ2-7, with 8 nucleotides matching TRBD2. Germline V gene data show CDR1 as SGHAT and CDR2 as FQNNGV. V lost 6 bases and J lost 0; bases outside the gene matches: 4. The CDR3 loop spans 14 amino acids. This chain's CDR3 is CASSFGGVSYEQYF. The CDR3 DNA reads TGTGCCAGCAGTTTCGGGGGGGTCTCCTACGAGCAGTACTTC.

This clone was picked up one time. The rearrangement uses TRBV27 and TRBJ1-2; 8 nucleotides align to TRBD1. In germline, CDR1 is MNHEY, CDR2 SMNVEV (reference sequence). Losses at the gene ends were 0 bases for V and 5 bases for J; bases not matched to a gene: 5. The CDR3 spans 15 residues. This chain's CDR3 is CASSLSAGGFYGYTF. In DNA form, the CDR3 reads TGTGCCAGCAGTTTATCGGCAGGGGGCTTTTATGGCTACACCTTC.

The rearrangement links TRBV23-1 to TRBJ2-1, with D uncertain. TRBV23-1 is marked as an open reading frame, function uncertain. The V end was cut by 0 bases, the J end by 6 bases, with 18 bases between. This CDR3 contains 17 residues. Here the CDR3 reads CASSQSYTRTSSNEQFF. The CDR3 DNA is TGCGCCAGCAGTCAATCGTATACCCGGACGTCCAGCAATGAGCAGTTCTTC.

This clone was picked up one time. Other DNA sequences in this specimen translate into the identical CDR3. The gene calls are TRBV6-5 and TRBJ1-1; D gene ambiguous. In germline, CDR1 is MNHEY, CDR2 SVGAGI. The length of the CDR3 is 14 residues. The germline V and J ends were trimmed by 2 bases and 0 bases, with 7 bases remaining between them. The CDR3 bases are TGTGCCAGCAGTTACGATCAGGTGAACACTGAAGCTTTCTTT. Translated, it gives CASSYDQVNTEAFF.

This clone was observed at least ten times. The chain links TRBV30 to TRBJ2-7; D not resolved. Germline V gene sequence: CDR1 GTSNPN, CDR2 SVGIG (reference sequence). With 3 bases removed from V and 3 bases from J, the gap between germline ends came to 9 bases. This CDR3 contains 12 residues. The CDR3 region is CAWRRTDYEQYF. DNA of the CDR3: TGTGCCTGGAGGCGGACCGACTACGAGCAGTACTTC. Full variable domain (rest looked up from reference TRBV30 and TRBJ2-7): SQTIHQWPATLVQPVGSPLSLECTVEGTSNPNLYWYRQAAGRGLQLLFYSVGIGQISSEVPQNLSASRPQDRQFILSSKKLLLSDSGFYLCAWRRTDYEQYFGPGTRLTVT.

This clone was observed a few times. The chain is built from TRBV18 and TRBJ1-5, with D tentatively TRBD1 (5 bases). The germline CDR1 and CDR2 sequences are KGHSH and LQKENI. The CDR3 spans 16 residues. V lost 3 bases and J 5 bases, leaving 17 bases between the germline ends. The DNA for the CDR3 is TGTGCCAGCTCACCCGCCGGGACGGGGCTTTATCAGCCCCAGCATTTT. This translates into CASSPAGTGLYQPQHF.

The chain links TRBV27 to TRBJ2-7, with unresolved D. This CDR3 comprises 11 residues. V lost 4 bases and J 4 bases, leaving 5 bases between the germline ends. From germline, CDR1 is MNHEY and CDR2 SMNVEV (reference sequence). DNA for the CDR3: TGTGCCAGCAGTTACGGTTACGAGCAGTACTTC. Its protein is CASSYGYEQYF.

The rearrangement links TRBV7-2 to TRBJ1-3, with a possible D match to TRBD1 (6 bases). The germline V and J ends were trimmed by 0 bases and 2 bases, with 11 bases remaining between them. Germline lookup yields CDR1 SGHTA and CDR2 FQGNSA. CDR3 size: 16 residues. The CDR3: CASSLAVPGAGNTIYF. Here the CDR3 DNA reads TGTGCCAGCAGCTTAGCAGTTCCAGGGGCTGGAAACACCATATATTTT.